What follows are 17 T cell receptor beta chains derived from one specimen sequenced in a study of shared clonotypes between healthy human individuals. Produced via immunoSEQ multiplex PCR; TCRdb's table is partial and in-frame only. The sample has around 600,000 clones, approximately 95% seen once. The naive CD8 fraction comprised CD45RO-negative cells positively selected for CCR7 and excluded terminally differentiated effector memory CD45RA+ cells. Sequencing used naive CD8+ T cells sorted from blood. These receptors were taken from a woman aged 25 to 39 in good health.

The CDR3 sequence: CASSLGWGRDQETQYF. As DNA, the CDR3 is TGCGCCAGCAGCTTGGGGTGGGGCAGGGACCAAGAGACCCAGTACTTC. The chain recombines TRBV5-1 with TRBJ2-5, with a possible D match to TRBD1 (5 bases). Per germline, CDR1 SGHRS and CDR2 YFSETQ. V lost 0 bases and J lost 0, with 12 bases in between. The CDR3 has 16 amino acids.

The chain couples TRBV2 to TRBJ2-1, with D possibly called TRBD1 or TRBD2 (6 bases each). The CDR3 has 16 amino acids. Trimming stripped 6 bases from V and 8 bases from J, with 23 bases between. Germline assignment: CDR1 SNHLY and CDR2 FYNNEI. CDR3 sequence: CASRGGYPGVQDEQFF. The CDR3 DNA reads TGTGCCAGCAGAGGGGGTTACCCGGGAGTTCAGGATGAGCAGTTCTTC.

The V gene is TRBV25-1, the J gene TRBJ2-7; TRBD2 agrees at 7 bases. After removal of 1 base from V and 3 bases from J, the junction contained 0 bases not matched to a gene. This CDR3 is 13 amino acids long. Per germline, CDR1 MGHDK and CDR2 SYGVNS. The CDR3 loop is CASSEWGGYEQYF. The CDR3 nucleotides are TGTGCCAGCAGTGAATGGGGGGGCTACGAGCAGTACTTC.

The V and J genes are TRBV27 and TRBJ2-7; 8 nucleotides match TRBD2. CDR1 and CDR2 (germline): MNHEY, SMNVEV (reference sequence). V gave up 5 bases and J gave up 5 bases; unmatched junction bases: 14. This CDR3 contains 16 residues. CDR3 nucleotide sequence: TGTGCCAGCAGTCCCTCAGCGGGAGCCCGCTTAGACGAGCAGTACTTC. This codes for CASSPSAGARLDEQYF.

The chain is built from TRBV7-9 and TRBJ2-5; TRBD1 is a possible D gene (5 bases). This CDR3 spans 14 amino acids. Between the trimmed V and J ends, which lost 5 bases and 0 bases, there was a span of 10 bases. Looked up from germline, CDR1 is SEHNR and CDR2 is FQNEAQ (reference sequence). DNA of the CDR3: TGTGCCAGCAGCCTCAACAGGAACCAAGAGACCCAGTACTTC. This encodes CASSLNRNQETQYF.

The chain uses TRBV27 and TRBJ1-2, with D unclear. Germline V gives CDR1 MNHEY, CDR2 SMNVEV (reference sequence). Trimming stripped 7 bases from V and 4 bases from J, with 13 bases between. The CDR3 is 13 residues long. The CDR3 here is CASTSTPLYGYTF. The CDR3 nucleotides are TGTGCCAGCACCTCAACGCCGCTCTATGGCTACACCTTC.

This clone was recorded once. The chain links TRBV7-9 to TRBJ2-1; 8 nucleotides line up with TRBD2. The CDR3 runs 16 residues. Germline V gene lookup returns CDR1 SEHNR and CDR2 FQNEAQ (reference sequence). The V segment lost 5 bases and the J segment 9 bases; nucleotides outside the gene matches: 15. The CDR3 sequence is CASSPPGAGDAAEQFF. The CDR3 DNA sequence: TGTGCCAGCAGCCCCCCCGGAGCGGGAGATGCGGCTGAGCAGTTCTTC.

The chain combines TRBV28 with TRBJ1-1, with TRBD1 matching 9 bases. Germline V gene sequence: CDR1 MDHEN, CDR2 SYDVKM. The trim removed 5 bases at V and 2 bases at J, leaving 3 bases unmatched. The CDR3 length is 14 residues. Written as DNA, the CDR3 is TGTGCCAGCAGTACAACAGGGGGCAACACTGAAGCTTTCTTT. Protein: CASSTTGGNTEAFF.

The rearrangement uses TRBV6-1 and TRBJ2-7; D is tentatively TRBD1 or TRBD2 (5 bases each). CDR1 is MNHNS, CDR2 SASEGT, per germline. The V end lost 1 base, the J end lost 2 bases, and 9 bases lay between the germline ends. There are 14 residues in the CDR3. The CDR3 nucleotides are TGTGCCAGCAGTGAAGGGGGGAGCGCCTACGAGCAGTACTTC. Amino acid sequence: CASSEGGSAYEQYF.

CDR3 region: CASSLASGIEAFF. For the CDR3, the DNA is TGTGCCAGCAGCTTGGCCTCCGGTATTGAAGCTTTCTTT. The V and J genes are TRBV5-8 and TRBJ1-1; D unclear. The CDR3 runs to 13 residues. Germline lookup yields CDR1 SGHTS and CDR2 YDEGEE. Trimming shortened V by 0 bases and J by 7 bases, and 10 bases separated the two germline ends.

The genes are TRBV6-1 and TRBJ2-7, with D possibly matching TRBD2 (6 bases). Per germline, CDR1 MNHNS and CDR2 SASEGT. The CDR3 is 16 amino acids. The germline V and J ends were trimmed by 0 bases and 7 bases, with 19 bases remaining between them. In DNA form, the CDR3 reads TGTGCCAGCAGTGAAGCAGTGGCGGGGTTTAAGAAGGAGCAGTACTTC. This codes for CASSEAVAGFKKEQYF.

V is TRBV28 and J is TRBJ1-4; unclear D gene. Germline-derived CDR1 and CDR2 are MDHEN and SYDVKM. V lost 3 bases and J 3 bases, leaving 11 bases between the germline ends. The CDR3 covers 15 residues. This CDR3 is CASSFLGSSNEKLFF. CDR3 in DNA: TGTGCCAGCAGTTTTTTGGGCAGCTCTAATGAAAAACTGTTTTTT.

The chain carries TRBV7-2 and TRBJ2-7; no firm D call. Deletions cut 1 base from V and 7 bases from J, with 8 bases between. Germline CDR1 SGHTA, CDR2 FQGNSA. The CDR3 spans 12 residues. DNA for the CDR3: TGTGCCAGCAGCTTAGGGCTTTGGGAGCAGTACTTC. The encoded protein is CASSLGLWEQYF.

The chain joins TRBV5-6 to TRBJ1-1, with 8 bases matching TRBD1. Losses at the gene ends were 4 bases for V and 7 bases for J; bases not matched to a gene: 9. Germline CDR1 reads SGHDT; CDR2 reads YYEEEE. The CDR3 runs to 14 residues. CDR3 nucleotide sequence: TGTGCCAGCAGCCCCAGGACAGGGCGAGGTGAAGCTTTCTTT. As protein: CASSPRTGRGEAFF.

CDR3 nucleotides: TGTGCCAGCTCGGATTTGTGGAACACCATATATTTT. This translates into CASSDLWNTIYF. The chain is built from TRBV6-1 and TRBJ1-3; D not certain. Germline V gives CDR1 MNHNS, CDR2 SASEGT. This CDR3 contains 12 residues. Trimming shortened V by 8 bases and J by 7 bases, and 12 bases separated the two germline ends.

The V call is TRBV6-7, the J call TRBJ2-7, with 9 bases that match TRBD1. TRBV6-7 is treated as an ORF (open reading frame) with a function not yet certain. The CDR3 consists of 13 residues. V was pared by 4 bases and J by 6 bases, with 4 bases of the junction left unmatched. CDR3 DNA: TGTGCCAGCAGTTGGGGACAGGGTGGCGAGCAGTACTTC. It yields the protein CASSWGQGGEQYF.

V gene TRBV28 combines with J gene TRBJ2-7; D perhaps matches TRBD1 (6 bases). Germline CDR1 reads MDHEN; CDR2 reads SYDVKM. The CDR3 totals 14 residues. The V and J ends lost 6 bases and 0 bases respectively, with 12 bases between them. The CDR3: CASSETGSSYEQYF. The CDR3 coding sequence is TGTGCCAGCAGCGAGACAGGCAGCTCCTACGAGCAGTACTTC.